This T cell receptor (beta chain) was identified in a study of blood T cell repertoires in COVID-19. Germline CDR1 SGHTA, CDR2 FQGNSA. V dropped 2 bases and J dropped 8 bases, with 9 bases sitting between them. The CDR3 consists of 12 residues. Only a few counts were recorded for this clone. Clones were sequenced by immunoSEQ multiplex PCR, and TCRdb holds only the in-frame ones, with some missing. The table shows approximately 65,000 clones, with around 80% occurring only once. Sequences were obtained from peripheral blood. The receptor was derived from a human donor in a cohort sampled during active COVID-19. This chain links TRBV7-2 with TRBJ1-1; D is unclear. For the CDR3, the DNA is TGTGCCAGCAGCTTAATGAGCAGGGAAGCTTTCTTT. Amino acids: CASSLMSREAFF.